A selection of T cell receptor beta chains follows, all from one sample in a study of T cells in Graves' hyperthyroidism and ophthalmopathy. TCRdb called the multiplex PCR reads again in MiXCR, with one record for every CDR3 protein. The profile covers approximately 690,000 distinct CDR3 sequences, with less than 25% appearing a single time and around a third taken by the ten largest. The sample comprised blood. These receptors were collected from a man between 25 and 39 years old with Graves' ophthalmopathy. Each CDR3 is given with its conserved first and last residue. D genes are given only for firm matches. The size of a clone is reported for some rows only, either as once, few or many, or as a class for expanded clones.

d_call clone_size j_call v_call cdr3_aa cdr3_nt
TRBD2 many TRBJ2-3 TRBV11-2 CASSLASGPTDTQYF TGTGCCAGCAGCTTGGCTAGCGGTCCGACAGATACGCAGTATTTT
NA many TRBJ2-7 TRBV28 CASSLSRSRRSYEQYF TGTGCCAGCAGTTTATCCCGTTCGCGACGCTCCTACGAGCAGTACTTC
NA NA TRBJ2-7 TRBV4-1 CASSQTPDPKYEQYF TGCGCCAGCAGCCAAACCCCGGACCCCAAATACGAGCAGTACTTC
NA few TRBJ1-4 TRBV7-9 CASSFSQGGKLFF TGTGCCAGCAGCTTCTCCCAGGGAGGAAAACTGTTTTTT
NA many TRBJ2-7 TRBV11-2 CASSYQPAEQYF TGTGCCAGCAGCTACCAACCGGCCGAGCAGTACTTC
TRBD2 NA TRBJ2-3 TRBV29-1 CSVERWDHGRGQDTQYF TGCAGCGTTGAGAGATGGGACCACGGGAGGGGACAAGATACGCAGTATTTT
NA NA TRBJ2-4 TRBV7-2 CASSLGGAKNIQYF TGTGCCAGCAGCTTGGGTGGGGCCAAAAACATTCAGTACTTC
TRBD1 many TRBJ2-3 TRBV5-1 CASSYRDRYTDTQYF TGCGCCAGCAGCTACCGGGACAGGTACACAGATACGCAGTATTTT
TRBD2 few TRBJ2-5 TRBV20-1 CSAQGLARYQETQYF TGCAGTGCCCAGGGACTAGCGCGGTACCAAGAGACCCAGTACTTC
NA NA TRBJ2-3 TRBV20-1 CSAMGRGGGTDTQYF TGCAGTGCTATGGGACGCGGAGGGGGCACAGATACGCAGTATTTT
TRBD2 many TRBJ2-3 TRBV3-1 CASSQVSGRPDTQYF TGTGCCAGCAGCCAAGTTAGCGGGAGGCCAGATACGCAGTATTTT
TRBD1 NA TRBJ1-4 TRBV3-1 CASSLTGFANEKLFF TGTGCCAGCAGCCTGACAGGGTTCGCTAATGAAAAACTGTTTTTT
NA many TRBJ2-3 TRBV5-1 CASSLDGPDTDTQYF TGCGCCAGCAGCTTGGACGGGCCTGACACAGATACGCAGTATTTT
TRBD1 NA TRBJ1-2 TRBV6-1 CASSGGGAGYTF TGTGCCAGCAGTGGAGGGGGCGCTGGCTACACCTTC
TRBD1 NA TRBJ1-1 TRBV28 CASSLFGQGVGTEAFF TGTGCCAGCAGTTTATTTGGACAGGGGGTCGGCACTGAAGCTTTCTTT
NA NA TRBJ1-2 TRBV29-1 CSVETRDGHTF TGCAGCGTTGAAACCAGGGATGGCCACACCTTC
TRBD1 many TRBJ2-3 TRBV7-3 CASSFGQGGGSDTQYF TGTGCCAGCAGCTTTGGACAGGGTGGGGGATCAGATACGCAGTATTTT
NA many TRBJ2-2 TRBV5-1 CASSLGGRNTGELFF TGTGCCAGCAGTTTAGGTGGCAGAAACACCGGGGAGCTGTTTTTT
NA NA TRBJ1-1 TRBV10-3 CAISESRWVGLNTEAFF TGTGCCATCAGTGAGTCGAGATGGGTGGGTTTGAACACTGAAGCTTTCTTT
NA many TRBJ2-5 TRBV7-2 CASRFDRSLETQYF TGTGCCAGCAGGTTTGACAGGTCACTGGAGACCCAGTACTTC
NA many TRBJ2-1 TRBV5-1 CASSLEQGGNEQFF TGCGCCAGCAGCTTGGAACAGGGTGGGAATGAGCAGTTCTTC
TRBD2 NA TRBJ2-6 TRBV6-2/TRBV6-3 CASIGSGESSGANVLTF TGTGCCAGCATCGGTAGCGGGGAAAGCTCTGGGGCCAACGTCCTGACTTTC
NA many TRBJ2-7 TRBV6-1 CASSDGRGGFGLLGEQYF TGTGCCAGCAGTGATGGCAGGGGAGGTTTTGGCTTACTGGGCGAGCAGTACTTC
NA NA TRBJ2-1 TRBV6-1 CASSLLPSSYNEQFF TGTGCCAGCAGTCTGCTTCCGAGCTCCTACAATGAGCAGTTCTTC
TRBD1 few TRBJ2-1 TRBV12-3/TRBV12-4 CASSATGGNYNEQFF TGTGCCAGCAGCGCGACAGGGGGAAACTACAATGAGCAGTTCTTC
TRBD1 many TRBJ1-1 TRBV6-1 CASSSPATGGTEAFF TGTGCCAGCAGTTCCCCCGCGACAGGGGGGACTGAAGCTTTCTTT
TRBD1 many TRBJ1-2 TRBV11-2 CASSSGPTGPYGYTF TGTGCCAGCAGTTCTGGACCGACAGGGCCCTATGGCTACACCTTC
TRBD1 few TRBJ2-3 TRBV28 CASSSPGTGGQNTQYF TGTGCCAGCAGTTCTCCCGGGACAGGGGGGCAAAATACGCAGTATTTT
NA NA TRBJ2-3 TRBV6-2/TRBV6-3 CASSDWPSSTDTQYF TGTGCCAGCAGTGACTGGCCCTCTAGCACAGATACGCAGTATTTT
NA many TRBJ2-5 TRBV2 CASSSHSLAKETQYF TGTGCCAGCAGTAGTCATAGTCTAGCGAAAGAGACCCAGTACTTC
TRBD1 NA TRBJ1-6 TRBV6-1 CASSDPGQISNSPLHF TGTGCCAGCAGTGACCCGGGACAGATAAGTAATTCACCCCTCCACTTT
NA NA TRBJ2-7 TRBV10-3 CAIKAGTATYEQYF TGTGCCATCAAGGCCGGGACGGCGACCTACGAGCAGTACTTC
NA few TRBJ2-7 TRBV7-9 CASSSALSSYEQYF TGTGCCAGCAGCTCCGCCTTGAGCTCCTACGAGCAGTACTTC
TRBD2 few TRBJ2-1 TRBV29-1 CSVDRLAGRHEQFF TGCAGCGTTGATCGACTAGCGGGACGGCATGAGCAGTTCTTC
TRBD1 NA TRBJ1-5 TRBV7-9 CASSPYQGAGNQPQHF TGTGCCAGCAGCCCCTACCAGGGGGCCGGGAATCAGCCCCAGCATTTT
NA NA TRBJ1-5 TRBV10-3 CAISEGNQPQHF TGTGCCATCAGTGAGGGCAATCAGCCCCAGCATTTT
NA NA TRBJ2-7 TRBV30 CAWTRKKIYEQYF TGTGCCTGGACAAGAAAGAAGATCTACGAGCAGTACTTC
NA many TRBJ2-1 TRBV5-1 CASSLSWGMVSNEQFF TGCGCCAGCAGCCTGAGCTGGGGGATGGTGAGCAATGAGCAGTTCTTC
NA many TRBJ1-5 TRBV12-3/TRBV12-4 CASSFPGNNQPQHF TGTGCCAGCAGTTTTCCCGGGAACAATCAGCCCCAGCATTTT
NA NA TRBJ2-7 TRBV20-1 CSARAQGTGTYEQYF TGCAGTGCTAGAGCCCAGGGGACCGGCACCTACGAGCAGTACTTC
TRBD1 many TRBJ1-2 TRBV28 CASSLRGTVSHTF TGTGCCAGCAGTTTGAGGGGGACAGTGTCCCACACCTTC
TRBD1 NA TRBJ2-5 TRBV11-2 CASSKDRGRRETQYF TGTGCCAGCAGTAAAGACAGGGGGCGCAGAGAGACCCAGTACTTC
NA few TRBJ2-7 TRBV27 CASSQLAGTVYEQYF TGTGCCAGCAGTCAACTAGCTGGGACCGTCTACGAGCAGTACTTC
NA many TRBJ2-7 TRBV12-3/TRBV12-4 CASSLASGENEQYF TGTGCCAGCAGTTTAGCTTCAGGGGAAAACGAGCAGTACTTC
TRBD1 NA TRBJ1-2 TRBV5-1 CARGGVTGELYGYTF TGCGCCAGGGGGGGAGTAACAGGGGAGTTATATGGCTACACCTTC
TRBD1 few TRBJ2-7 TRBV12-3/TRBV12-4 CASGSSQGPYEQYF TGTGCCAGCGGTTCCTCACAGGGGCCCTACGAGCAGTACTTC
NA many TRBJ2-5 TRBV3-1 CASSQDGAETQYF TGTGCCAGCAGCCAAGATGGGGCAGAGACCCAGTACTTC
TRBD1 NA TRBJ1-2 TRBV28 CASSTAGTASGGYGYTF TGTGCCAGCAGTACCGCCGGGACAGCTTCTGGCGGCTATGGCTACACCTTC
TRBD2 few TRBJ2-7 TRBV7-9 CASSFKRSAGANSEQYF TGTGCCAGCAGCTTCAAGCGTTCAGCGGGAGCAAACTCCGAGCAGTACTTC
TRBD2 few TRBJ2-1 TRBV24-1 CATSDHGGRGHEQFF TGTGCCACCAGTGATCACGGCGGGAGGGGCCATGAGCAGTTCTTC
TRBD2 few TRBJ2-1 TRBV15 CATSTTGGRYNEQFF TGTGCCACCAGCACAACGGGGGGTCGGTACAATGAGCAGTTCTTC
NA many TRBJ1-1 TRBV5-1 CASSLEGITEAFF TGCGCCAGCAGCTTGGAAGGGATCACTGAAGCTTTCTTT
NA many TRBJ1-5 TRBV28 CASSLSLRGQPQHF TGTGCCAGCAGTTTATCCCTTCGGGGTCAGCCCCAGCATTTT
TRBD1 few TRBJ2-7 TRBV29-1 CSVAGTGKYEQYF TGCAGCGTCGCCGGGACAGGGAAATACGAGCAGTACTTC
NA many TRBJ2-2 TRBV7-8 CASKSDIVTISTGELFF TGTGCCAGCAAGTCGGATATAGTAACGATCTCCACCGGGGAGCTGTTTTTT
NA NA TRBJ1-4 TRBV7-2 CASSLSTANEKLFF TGTGCCAGCAGCTTATCCACCGCTAATGAAAAACTGTTTTTT
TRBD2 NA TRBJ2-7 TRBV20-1 CSASSPSGDYEQYF TGCAGTGCTAGTTCCCCTAGCGGTGACTACGAGCAGTACTTC
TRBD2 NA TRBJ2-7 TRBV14 CASSSGRFYEQYF TGTGCCAGCAGCAGCGGGAGGTTTTACGAGCAGTACTTC